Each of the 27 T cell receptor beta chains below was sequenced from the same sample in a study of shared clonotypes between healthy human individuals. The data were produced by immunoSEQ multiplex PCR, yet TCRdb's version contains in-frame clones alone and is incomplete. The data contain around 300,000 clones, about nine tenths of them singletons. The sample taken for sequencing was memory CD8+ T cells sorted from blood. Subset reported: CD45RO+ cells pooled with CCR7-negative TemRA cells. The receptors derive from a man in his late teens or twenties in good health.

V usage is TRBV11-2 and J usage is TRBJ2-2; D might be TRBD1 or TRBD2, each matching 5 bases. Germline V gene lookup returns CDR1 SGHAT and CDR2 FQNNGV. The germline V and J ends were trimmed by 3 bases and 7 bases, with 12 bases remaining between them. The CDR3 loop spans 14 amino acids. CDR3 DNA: TGTGCCAGCAGCTTCGAACCGGGGCACGGGGAGCTGTTTTTT. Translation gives CASSFEPGHGELFF.

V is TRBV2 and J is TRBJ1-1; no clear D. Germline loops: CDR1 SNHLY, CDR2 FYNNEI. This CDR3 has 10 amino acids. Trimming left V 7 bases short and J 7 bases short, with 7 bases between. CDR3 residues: CASNDVEAFF. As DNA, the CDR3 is TGTGCCAGCAACGACGTTGAAGCTTTCTTT. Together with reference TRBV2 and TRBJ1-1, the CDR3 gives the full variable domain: EPEVTQTPSHQVTQMGQEVILRCVPISNHLYFYWYRQILGQKVEFLVSFYNNEISEKSEIFDDQFSVERPDGSNFTLKIRSTKLEDSAMYFCASNDVEAFFGQGTRLTVV.

CDR3 bases: TGTGCCAGCTCACCTACCGGGACAGGGTTCGGCGAGACCCAGTACTTC. Amino acids: CASSPTGTGFGETQYF. The V call is TRBV18, the J call TRBJ2-5, with 9 nucleotides matching TRBD1. The CDR3 contains 16 residues. Trimming took 3 bases from V and 5 from J; bases not matched to a gene: 10. CDR1 and CDR2 from the germline V gene are KGHSH and LQKENI. The variable domain in full, completed from reference TRBV18 and TRBJ2-5, reads NAGVMQNPRHLVRRRGQEARLRCSPMKGHSHVYWYRQLPEEGLKFMVYLQKENIIDESGMPKERFSAEFPKEGPSILRIQQVVRGDSAAYFCASSPTGTGFGETQYFGPGTRLLVL.

CDR3 in DNA: TGTGCCAGCTCCAAACCTACCGGGGGGATAGACTACGAGCAGTACTTC. This translates into CASSKPTGGIDYEQYF. The chain couples TRBV7-9 to TRBJ2-5, with TRBD2 identical over 7 bases. The J call is in doubt because the DNA end fits TRBJ2-7 better. From germline, CDR1 is SEHNR and CDR2 FQNEAQ (reference sequence). The CDR3 totals 16 residues.

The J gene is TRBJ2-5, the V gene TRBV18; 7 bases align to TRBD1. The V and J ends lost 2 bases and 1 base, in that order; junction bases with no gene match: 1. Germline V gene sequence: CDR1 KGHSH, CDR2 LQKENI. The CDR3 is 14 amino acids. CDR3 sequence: CASSPWDSQETQYF. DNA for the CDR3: TGTGCCAGCTCACCATGGGACAGCCAAGAGACCCAGTACTTC.

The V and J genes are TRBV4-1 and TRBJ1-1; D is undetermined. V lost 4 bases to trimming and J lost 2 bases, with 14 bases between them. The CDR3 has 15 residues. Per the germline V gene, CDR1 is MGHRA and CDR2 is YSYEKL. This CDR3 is CASSPIRGANTEAFF. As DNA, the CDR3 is TGCGCCAGCAGCCCGATACGGGGAGCTAACACTGAAGCTTTCTTT.

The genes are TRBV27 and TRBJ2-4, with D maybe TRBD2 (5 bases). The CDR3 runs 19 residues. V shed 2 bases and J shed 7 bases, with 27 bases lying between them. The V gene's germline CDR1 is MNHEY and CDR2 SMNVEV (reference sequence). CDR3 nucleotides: TGTGCCAGCAGTTTAGTAGGAATACAAGTAGGATTTTGGAGGAACATTCAGTACTTC. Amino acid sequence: CASSLVGIQVGFWRNIQYF.

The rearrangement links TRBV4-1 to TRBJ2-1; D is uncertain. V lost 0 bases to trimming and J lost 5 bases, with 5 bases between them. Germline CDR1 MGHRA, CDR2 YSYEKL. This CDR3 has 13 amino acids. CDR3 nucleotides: TGCGCCAGCAGCCAAGATAATAACAATGAGCAGTTCTTC. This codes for CASSQDNNNEQFF.

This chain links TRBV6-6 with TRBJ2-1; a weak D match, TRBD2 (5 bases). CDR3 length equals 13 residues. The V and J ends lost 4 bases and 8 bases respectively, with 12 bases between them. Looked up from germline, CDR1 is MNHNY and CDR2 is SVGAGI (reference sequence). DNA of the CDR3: TGTGCCAGCAGTTCTACTAGAATCCATGAGCAGTTCTTC. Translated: CASSSTRIHEQFF.

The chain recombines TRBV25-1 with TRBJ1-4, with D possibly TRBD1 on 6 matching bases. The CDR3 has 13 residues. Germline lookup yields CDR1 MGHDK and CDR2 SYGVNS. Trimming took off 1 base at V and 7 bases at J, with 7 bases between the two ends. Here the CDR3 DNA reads TGTGCCAGCAGTGAATGGGGGGCTGAAAAACTGTTTTTT. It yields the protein CASSEWGAEKLFF.

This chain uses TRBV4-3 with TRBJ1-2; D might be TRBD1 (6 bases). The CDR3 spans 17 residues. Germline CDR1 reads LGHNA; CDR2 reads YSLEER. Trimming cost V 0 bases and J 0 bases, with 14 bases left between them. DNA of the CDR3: TGCGCCAGCAGCCAAGATTGGCGGGACACCGCTAACTATGGCTACACCTTC. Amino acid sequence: CASSQDWRDTANYGYTF.

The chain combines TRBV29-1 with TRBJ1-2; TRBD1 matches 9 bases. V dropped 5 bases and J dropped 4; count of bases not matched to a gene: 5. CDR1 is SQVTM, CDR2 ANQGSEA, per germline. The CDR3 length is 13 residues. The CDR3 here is CSVWDRVTYGYTF. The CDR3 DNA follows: TGCAGCGTTTGGGACAGGGTTACCTATGGCTACACCTTC. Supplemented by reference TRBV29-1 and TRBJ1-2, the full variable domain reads SAVISQKPSRDICQRGTSLTIQCQVDSQVTMMFWYRQQPGQSLTLIATANQGSEATYESGFVIDKFPISRPNLTFSTLTVSNMSPEDSSIYLCSVWDRVTYGYTFGSGTRLTVV.

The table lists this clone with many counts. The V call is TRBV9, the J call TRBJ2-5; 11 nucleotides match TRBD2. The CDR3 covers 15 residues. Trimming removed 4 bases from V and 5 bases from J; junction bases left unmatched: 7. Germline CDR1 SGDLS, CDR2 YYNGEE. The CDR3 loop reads CASSYSLAGGETQYF. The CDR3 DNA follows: TGTGCCAGCAGCTACTCCCTAGCGGGAGGCGAGACCCAGTACTTC.

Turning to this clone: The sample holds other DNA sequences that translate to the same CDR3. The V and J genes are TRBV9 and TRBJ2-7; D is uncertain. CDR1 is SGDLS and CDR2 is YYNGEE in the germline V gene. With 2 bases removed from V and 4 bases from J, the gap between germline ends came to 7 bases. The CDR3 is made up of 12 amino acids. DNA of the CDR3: TGTGCCAGCAGCGTGGACGGTTACGAGCAGTACTTC. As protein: CASSVDGYEQYF.

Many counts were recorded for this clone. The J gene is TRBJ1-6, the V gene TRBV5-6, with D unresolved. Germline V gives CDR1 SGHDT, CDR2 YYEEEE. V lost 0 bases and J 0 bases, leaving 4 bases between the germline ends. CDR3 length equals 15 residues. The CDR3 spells CASSLESSYNSPLHF. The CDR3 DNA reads TGTGCCAGCAGCTTGGAATCCTCCTATAATTCACCCCTCCACTTT.

CDR3 nucleotides: TGTGCCAGCAGTGAGGAGCGGAACACCGGGGAGCTGTTTTTT. It translates to CASSEERNTGELFF. This chain uses TRBV6-1 with TRBJ2-2; unclear D gene. Looked up from germline, CDR1 is MNHNS and CDR2 is SASEGT. The CDR3 is 14 residues long. V was pared by 3 bases and J by 1 base, with 6 bases between.

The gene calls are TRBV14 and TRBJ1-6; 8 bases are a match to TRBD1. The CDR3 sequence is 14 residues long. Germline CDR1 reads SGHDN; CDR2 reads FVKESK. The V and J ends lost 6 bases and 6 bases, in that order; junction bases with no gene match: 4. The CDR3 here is CASRFGQGNSPLHF. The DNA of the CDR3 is TGTGCCAGCAGGTTCGGACAGGGTAATTCACCCCTCCACTTT.

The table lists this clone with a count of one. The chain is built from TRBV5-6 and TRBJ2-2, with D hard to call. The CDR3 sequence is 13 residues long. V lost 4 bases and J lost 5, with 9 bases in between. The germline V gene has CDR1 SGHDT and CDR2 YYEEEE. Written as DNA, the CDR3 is TGTGCCAGCAGCGCGCTTGAAACCGGGGAGCTGTTTTTT. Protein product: CASSALETGELFF.

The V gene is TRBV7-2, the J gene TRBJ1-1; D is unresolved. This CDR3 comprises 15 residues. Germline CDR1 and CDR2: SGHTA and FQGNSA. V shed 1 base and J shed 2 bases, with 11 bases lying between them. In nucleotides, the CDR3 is TGTGCCAGCAGCTTAGGGGTCGCAGGAAACACTGAAGCTTTCTTT. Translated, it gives CASSLGVAGNTEAFF.

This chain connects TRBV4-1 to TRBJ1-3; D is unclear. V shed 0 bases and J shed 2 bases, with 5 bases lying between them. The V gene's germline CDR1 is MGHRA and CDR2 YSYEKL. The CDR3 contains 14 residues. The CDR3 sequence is CASSQEGTGNTIYF. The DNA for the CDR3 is TGCGCCAGCAGCCAAGAGGGGACTGGAAACACCATATATTTT.

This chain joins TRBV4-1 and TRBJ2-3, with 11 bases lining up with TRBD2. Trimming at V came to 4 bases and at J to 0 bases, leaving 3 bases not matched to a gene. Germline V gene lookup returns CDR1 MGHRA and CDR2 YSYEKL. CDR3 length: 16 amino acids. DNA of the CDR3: TGCGCCAGCAGCCCCCGACTAGCGGGGAGCACAGATACGCAGTATTTT. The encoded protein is CASSPRLAGSTDTQYF.

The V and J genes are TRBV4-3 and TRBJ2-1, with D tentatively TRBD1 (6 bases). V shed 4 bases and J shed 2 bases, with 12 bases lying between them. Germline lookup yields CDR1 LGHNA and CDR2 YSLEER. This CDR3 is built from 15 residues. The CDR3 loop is CASSLTRGPYNEQFF. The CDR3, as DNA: TGCGCCAGCAGCCTTACCAGGGGTCCCTACAATGAGCAGTTCTTC.

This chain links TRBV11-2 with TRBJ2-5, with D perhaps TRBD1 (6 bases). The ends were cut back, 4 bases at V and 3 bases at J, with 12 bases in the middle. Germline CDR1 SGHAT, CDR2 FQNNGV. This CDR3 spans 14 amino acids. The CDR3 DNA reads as TGTGCCAGCAGCTCCTGGACAGAAAAAGAGACCCAGTACTTC. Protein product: CASSSWTEKETQYF.

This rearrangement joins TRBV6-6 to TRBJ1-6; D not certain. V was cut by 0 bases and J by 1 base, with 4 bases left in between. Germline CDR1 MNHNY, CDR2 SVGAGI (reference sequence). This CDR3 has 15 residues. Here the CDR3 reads CASSYSGSYNSPLHF. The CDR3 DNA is TGTGCCAGCAGTTACTCAGGATCCTATAATTCACCCCTCCACTTT.

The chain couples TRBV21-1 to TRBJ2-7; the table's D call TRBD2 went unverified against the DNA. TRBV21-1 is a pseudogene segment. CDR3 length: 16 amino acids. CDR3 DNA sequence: TGTGCCAGCAGCAAAGATCCCGGGGGGACAAACTACGAGCAGTACTTC. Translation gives CASSKDPGGTNYEQYF.

CDR3 sequence (DNA): TGCGCCAGCAGCTTGGGGTGGGGAACCTATAATTCACCCCTCCACTTT. Translating gives CASSLGWGTYNSPLHF. The chain is built from TRBV5-1 and TRBJ1-6, with D unclear. The V gene's germline CDR1 is SGHRS and CDR2 YFSETQ. The CDR3 spans 16 residues. V lost 0 bases and J lost 2, with 9 bases in between.

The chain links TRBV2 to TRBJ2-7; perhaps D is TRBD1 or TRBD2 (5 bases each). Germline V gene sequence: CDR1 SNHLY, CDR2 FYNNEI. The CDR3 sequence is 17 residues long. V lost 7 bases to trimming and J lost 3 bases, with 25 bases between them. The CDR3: CASTPPEGLRTIYEQYF. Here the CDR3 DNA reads TGTGCCAGCACCCCCCCCGAGGGGTTAAGGACCATCTACGAGCAGTACTTC. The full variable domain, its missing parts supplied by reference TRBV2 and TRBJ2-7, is EPEVTQTPSHQVTQMGQEVILRCVPISNHLYFYWYRQILGQKVEFLVSFYNNEISEKSEIFDDQFSVERPDGSNFTLKIRSTKLEDSAMYFCASTPPEGLRTIYEQYFGPGTRLTVT.